This passage covers 14 T cell receptor beta chains from one sample sequenced in a study of low-dose radiotherapy and immunotherapy resistance in tumors. With TRAV- and TRBV-specific primers, first-strand cDNA was made, covering the alpha and beta chains. The authors ran roughly 20 PCR cycles to amplify TCRs with a constant-region primer and V-primer adapter. TCRdb reanalysed the reads using MiXCR and keeps one entry per CDR3 protein. Of 60,000 or so distinct CDR3 sequences detected, about 25% appear once; the ten largest clones hold approximately 6.7%. This sample's time point: after trial treatment. Treatment of the sample: LDRT plus nivolumab, ipilimumab, low-dose cyclophosphamide and aspirin (RACIN trial). Material: PBMCs, obtained after low-dose radiotherapy plus immunotherapy. The receptors were sampled from a male donor with prostate cancer.

This clonotype has ten or more counts. The chain combines TRBV7-3 with TRBJ1-1; 9 bases agree with TRBD1. The CDR3 sequence is 14 residues long. The ends lost 5 bases at V and 5 bases at J; junction bases unmatched: 6. Germline V gene data show CDR1 as SGHTA and CDR2 as FQGTGA. The CDR3 is CASSPRTGVTEAFF. The DNA of the CDR3 is TGTGCCAGCAGCCCGAGGACAGGGGTGACTGAAGCTTTCTTT.

Concerning this clonotype itself: A far larger clone is off by one base, so a read error is likely. The gene calls are TRBV14 and TRBJ2-7; 10 bases fit TRBD2. This CDR3 is 15 amino acids long. The J segment lost 7 bases and the V segment lost 4 bases, leaving 10 bases of the junction unmatched. Per the germline V gene, CDR1 is SGHDN and CDR2 is FVKESK. This CDR3 reads CASSLAGGGVTEQYF. The CDR3 nucleotides are TGTGCCAGCAGCCTAGCGGGAGGCGGGGTCACTGAGCAGTACTTC. Variable domain in full (rest from reference TRBV14 and TRBJ2-7): EAGVTQFPSHSVIEKGQTVTLRCDPISGHDNLYWYRRVMGKEIKFLLHFVKESKQDESGMPNNRFLAERTGGTYSTLKVQPAELEDSGVYFCASSLAGGGVTEQYFGPGTRLTVT.

This clonotype was seen at least ten times. J is TRBJ2-3 and V is TRBV11-3, with 8 bases fitting TRBD2. This CDR3 has 14 residues. CDR1 SGHNT and CDR2 YENEEA come from the germline V gene. J lost 3 bases, V lost 6 bases, and 5 bases had no gene match. In nucleotides, the CDR3 is TGTGCCAGCAGTAACGGGGGGGCGACAGATACGCAGTATTTT. This translates into CASSNGGATDTQYF. Filled out from reference TRBV11-3 and TRBJ2-3, the complete variable domain reads EAGVVQSPRYKIIEKKQPVAFWCNPISGHNTLYWYLQNLGQGPELLIRYENEEAVDDSQLPKDRFSAERLKGVDSTLKIQPAELGDSAVYLCASSNGGATDTQYFGPGTRLTVL.

This clonotype was observed at least ten times. The chain uses TRBV20-1 and TRBJ2-7; the match to TRBD1 covers 11 bases. The CDR3 totals 13 residues. CDR1 and CDR2 from the germline V gene are DFQATT and SNEGSKA (reference sequence). Unmatched junction bases numbered 4, after V lost 7 bases and J lost 2 bases. The chain's CDR3 is CSVWGQGAYEQYF. In DNA form, the CDR3 reads TGCAGTGTTTGGGGACAGGGGGCCTACGAGCAGTACTTC.

The V and J genes are TRBV2 and TRBJ2-7, with TRBD2 identical over 8 bases. The germline V gene encodes CDR1 SNHLY and CDR2 FYNNEI. After removal of 6 bases from V and 1 base from J, the junction contained 8 bases not matched to a gene. The CDR3 is 15 residues long. CDR3 protein: CASRHTSGLSYEQYF. The CDR3, as DNA: TGTGCCAGCAGGCACACTAGCGGCCTATCCTACGAGCAGTACTTC.

This clonotype was seen ten or more times. The chain uses TRBV9 and TRBJ1-1; D remains ambiguous. Germline V gene data show CDR1 as SGDLS and CDR2 as YYNGEE. CDR3 length equals 12 residues. Trimming took 8 bases from V and 0 from J, leaving 8 bases between them. DNA for the CDR3: TGTGCCAGGGCAGACATGAACACTGAAGCTTTCTTT. Its protein is CARADMNTEAFF.

This clonotype was recorded many times. This sequence joins TRBV12-3 or TRBV12-4 and TRBJ2-1, with a tentative D call TRBD2 (6 bases). The CDR3 covers 15 residues. Trimming pared 6 bases from V and 1 base from J, leaving 13 bases between. The CDR3 nucleotides read TGTGCCAGCAGCCAACTAGCTGGGTCCTACAATGAGCAGTTCTTC. This sequence encodes CASSQLAGSYNEQFF.

This clonotype appeared a few times. The chain has TRBV10-3 and TRBJ2-5; 9 nucleotides match TRBD1. This CDR3 comprises 16 residues. Germline trimming cut 10 bases from V and 5 bases from J; bases unmatched to any gene: 17. Germline lookup yields CDR1 ENHRY and CDR2 SYGVKD. The CDR3 DNA reads TGTGCCACCGCCCCCCGACCGGGACAGGGATCGGAGACCCAGTACTTC. Its translation is CATAPRPGQGSETQYF.

To note about this clonotype: A far larger clone is only one base removed, so a read error is likely. The V and J genes are TRBV5-6 and TRBJ2-1, with 7 bases matching TRBD2. Germline V gene sequence: CDR1 SGHDT, CDR2 YYEEEE. This CDR3 comprises 20 residues. V shed 3 bases, J shed 10 bases, and the junction held 28 bases outside the gene matches. The CDR3 is CASSYWTGVGPREKTYEQFF. The CDR3 nucleotides read TGTGCCAGCAGCTATTGGACTGGGGTAGGGCCGCGGGAGAAGACCTACGAGCAGTTCTTC.

Regarding this clonotype: One base separates it from a far larger clone, so it is likely a read error. The CDR3 DNA sequence: TGTGCCAGCAGCATCACAACAGGTAACGAGCAGTTCTTC. It specifies CASSITTGNEQFF. This rearrangement joins TRBV7-6 to TRBJ2-1; the D gene is possibly TRBD1 (5 bases). CDR3 length equals 13 residues. V was shortened by 5 bases and J by 10 bases, with 15 bases between the two germline ends. Germline V gene data show CDR1 as SGHVS and CDR2 as FNYEAQ.

Note on this clonotype: A read error is the likely source, as a far larger clone sits one nucleotide away. V usage is TRBV6-1 and J usage is TRBJ2-1, with D perhaps assigned TRBD1 or TRBD2 (5 bases each). The CDR3 is 12 amino acids. Germline V gene data show CDR1 as MNHNS and CDR2 as SASEGT. CDR3: CASNGGYSEQFF. The CDR3 region has the DNA TGTGCCAGCAATGGGGGTTACAGTGAGCAGTTCTTC.

The chain carries TRBV9 and TRBJ2-7; TRBD1 matches at 10 bases. Germline V gene sequence: CDR1 SGDLS, CDR2 YYNGEE. The CDR3 totals 15 residues. Trimming took 3 bases from V and 3 from J; bases not matched to a gene: 6. This chain's CDR3 is CASSARTGGIYEQYF. The DNA of the CDR3 is TGTGCCAGCAGCGCCAGGACAGGGGGTATCTACGAGCAGTACTTC. The whole variable domain, remainder taken from reference TRBV9 and TRBJ2-7, is DSGVTQTPKHLITATGQRVTLRCSPRSGDLSVYWYQQSLDQGLQFLIQYYNGEERAKGNILERFSAQQFPDLHSELNLSSLELGDSALYFCASSARTGGIYEQYFGPGTRLTVT.

The table lists this clonotype with a few counts. The chain links TRBV6-4 to TRBJ2-1, with D possibly TRBD2 on 6 matching bases. CDR3 size: 15 residues. Germline lookup yields CDR1 MRHNA and CDR2 SNTAGT. Trimming cost V 5 bases and J 0 bases, with 11 bases left between them. The CDR3 spells CASSSDYSSYNEQFF. The CDR3 region has the DNA TGTGCCAGCAGTTCGGACTATAGCTCCTACAATGAGCAGTTCTTC.

The table lists this clonotype with many counts. V is TRBV5-1 and J is TRBJ2-1, with 7 positions matching TRBD1. The ends lost 4 bases at V and 3 bases at J; junction bases unmatched: 4. CDR3 size: 14 residues. The germline V gene encodes CDR1 SGHRS and CDR2 YFSETQ. The CDR3: CASSRGQDYNEQFF. The CDR3, as DNA: TGCGCCAGCAGCCGCGGACAGGACTACAATGAGCAGTTCTTC.